Included here is one T cell receptor (beta chain) sequence, with context. V was pared by 5 bases and J by 8 bases, with 25 bases between. Germline CDR1 and CDR2: SGHVS and FQNEAQ. The CDR3 is 17 amino acids. The sample is drawn from a study of T cells after somatic rescue of genetic block. The table came from immunoSEQ multiplex PCR; TCRdb's copy has only in-frame clones and leaves some out. The data contain 88,000 or so clones, around 90% of them singletons. This sequence originates from a woman between 18 and 29 years old. Sequenced: peripheral blood mononuclear cells (PBMCs). This chain joins TRBV7-8 and TRBJ2-1; tentatively, D is TRBD2 (5 bases). CDR3 sequence: CASSPSPIPRGWDEQFF. For the CDR3, the DNA is TGTGCCAGCAGCCCCTCCCCTATACCCCGGGGATGGGATGAGCAGTTCTTC.